The 8 T cell receptor beta chains given below trace back to one sample, sequenced in a study of blood T cells in healthy people across ages. Primers used in a second PCR of roughly 7 to 12 cycles were a sample-barcoded 5' primer and a J-beta primer mix. Each CDR3 protein is one row after TCRdb ran MiXCR on the 5' RACE reads. Of some 900,000 distinct CDR3 sequences in the sample, around 28% were seen once. Sequencing was carried out using blood. Receptors originate from a woman of 80 years or more in good health.

V and J are TRBV4-2 and TRBJ2-2; 7 positions match TRBD1. Germline V CDR1 and CDR2: LGHNA, YNFKEQ. The V gene end was trimmed by 1 base and the J gene end by 6 bases; junction bases not matched to a gene: 2. The CDR3 is made up of 14 amino acids. The CDR3 DNA sequence: TGTGCCAGCAGCCAAGCCGACAGGGCCGGGGAGCTGTTTTTT. It translates to CASSQADRAGELFF.

This clonotype was observed a few times. J is TRBJ1-2 and V is TRBV7-2; a weak D match, TRBD1 (6 bases). Trimming took 5 bases from V and 0 from J, leaving 13 bases between them. Germline CDR1 reads SGHTA; CDR2 reads FQGNSA. This CDR3 comprises 15 residues. DNA of the CDR3: TGTGCCAGCAGCCTCCGGCGGGGGCCTAACTATGGCTACACCTTC. As protein: CASSLRRGPNYGYTF. The full variable domain, its missing parts supplied by reference TRBV7-2 and TRBJ1-2, is GAGVSQSPSNKVTEKGKDVELRCDPISGHTALYWYRQSLGQGLEFLIYFQGNSAPDKSGLPSDRFSAERTGGSVSTLTIQRTQQEDSAVYLCASSLRRGPNYGYTFGSGTRLTVV.

In the case of this clonotype: This may arise from a read error, as a much more abundant clone is one base away. This chain joins TRBV18 and TRBJ2-5, with 7 bases fitting TRBD1. V lost 3 bases and J lost 11; bases outside the gene matches: 12. The CDR3 length is 14 residues. Looked up from germline, CDR1 is KGHSH and CDR2 is LQKENI. The DNA for the CDR3 is TGTGCCAGCTCACCCTACCGGGACAGTAATGAGCAGTACTTC. Translation gives CASSPYRDSNEQYF.

This clonotype was counted ten times or more. This CDR3 is CASSLAVAYEQYF. The CDR3 DNA reads TGTGCCAGCAGCTTAGCCGTTGCTTACGAGCAGTACTTC. The chain carries TRBV7-2 and TRBJ2-7; no clear D gene. The CDR3 has 13 amino acids. Germline-derived CDR1 and CDR2 are SGHTA and FQGNSA. Between the trimmed V and J ends, which lost 0 bases and 4 bases, there was a span of 7 bases.

In this sample, this clonotype turned up many times. The chain has TRBV3-1 and TRBJ2-5; D unclear. With 1 base removed from V and 5 bases from J, the gap between germline ends came to 5 bases. The CDR3 has 12 amino acids. The germline CDR1 and CDR2 sequences are LGHDT and YNNKEL (reference sequence). CDR3 residues: CASSQVAETQYF. CDR3 coding DNA: TGTGCCAGCAGCCAAGTCGCCGAGACCCAGTACTTC.

This clonotype was seen ten or more times. This rearrangement joins TRBV7-2 to TRBJ2-5, with 8 positions matching TRBD1. From germline, CDR1 is SGHTA and CDR2 FQGNSA. The CDR3 has 14 residues. Trimming cost V 5 bases and J 4 bases; bases outside gene matches: 6. The DNA of the CDR3 is TGTGCCAGCAGCCCGGACAGGGTTGTAGAGACCCAGTACTTC. Translated, it gives CASSPDRVVETQYF.

Remarks on this clonotype: A much larger clone lies one base from this, so it may be a read error. The rearrangement uses TRBV6-2 or TRBV6-3 and TRBJ2-7; a weak D match, TRBD2 (7 bases). CDR3 length equals 15 residues. Germline loops: CDR1 MNHEY, CDR2 SVGEGT. The CDR3 here is CASSYSGGPSYKQYF. DNA for the CDR3: TGTGCCAGCAGTTACTCCGGGGGGCCCTCCTACAAGCAGTACTTC.

The V call is TRBV27, the J call TRBJ1-1; D not resolved. The germline gives CDR1 MNHEY, CDR2 SMNVEV (reference sequence). Trimming took 8 bases from V and 7 from J, leaving 11 bases between them. The CDR3 runs to 11 residues. CDR3 DNA sequence: TGTGCCAGCCGATCCGACGGTGAAGCTTTCTTT. Its protein is CASRSDGEAFF.